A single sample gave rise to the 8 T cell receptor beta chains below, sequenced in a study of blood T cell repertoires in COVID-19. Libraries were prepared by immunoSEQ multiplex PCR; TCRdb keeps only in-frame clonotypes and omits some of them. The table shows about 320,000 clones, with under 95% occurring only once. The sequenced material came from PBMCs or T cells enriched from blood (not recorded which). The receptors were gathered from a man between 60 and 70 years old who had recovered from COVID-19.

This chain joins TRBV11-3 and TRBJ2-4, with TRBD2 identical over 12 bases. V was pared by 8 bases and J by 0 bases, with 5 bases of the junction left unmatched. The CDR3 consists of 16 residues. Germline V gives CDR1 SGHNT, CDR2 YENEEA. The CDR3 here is CASGLAGSVAKNIQYF. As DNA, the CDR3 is TGTGCCAGCGGACTAGCGGGATCCGTAGCCAAAAACATTCAGTACTTC. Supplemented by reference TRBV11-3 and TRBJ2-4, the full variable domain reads EAGVVQSPRYKIIEKKQPVAFWCNPISGHNTLYWYLQNLGQGPELLIRYENEEAVDDSQLPKDRFSAERLKGVDSTLKIQPAELGDSAVYLCASGLAGSVAKNIQYFGAGTRLSVL.

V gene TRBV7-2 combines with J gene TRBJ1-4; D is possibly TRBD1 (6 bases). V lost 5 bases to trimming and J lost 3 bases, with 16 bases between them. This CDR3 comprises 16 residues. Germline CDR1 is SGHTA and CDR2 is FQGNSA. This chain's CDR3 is CASSTRAGAANEKLFF. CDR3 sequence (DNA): TGTGCCAGCAGCACGCGAGCGGGGGCGGCTAATGAAAAACTGTTTTTT.

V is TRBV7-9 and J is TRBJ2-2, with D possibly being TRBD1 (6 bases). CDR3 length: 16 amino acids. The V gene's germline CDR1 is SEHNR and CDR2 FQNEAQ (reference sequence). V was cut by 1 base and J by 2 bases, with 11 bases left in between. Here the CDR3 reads CASSLVGAFNTGELFF. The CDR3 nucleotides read TGTGCCAGCAGCTTAGTGGGGGCGTTTAACACCGGGGAGCTGTTTTTT.

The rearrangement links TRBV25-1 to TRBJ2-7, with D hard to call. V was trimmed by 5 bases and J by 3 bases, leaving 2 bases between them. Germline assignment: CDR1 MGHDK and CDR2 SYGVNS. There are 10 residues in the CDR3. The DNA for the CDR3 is TGTGCCAGCAGTCTCTACGAGCAGTACTTC. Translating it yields CASSLYEQYF.

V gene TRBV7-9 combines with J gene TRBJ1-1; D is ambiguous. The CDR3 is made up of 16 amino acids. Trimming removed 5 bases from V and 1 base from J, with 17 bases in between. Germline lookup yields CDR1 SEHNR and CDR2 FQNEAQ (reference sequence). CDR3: CASSKHGVGANTEAFF. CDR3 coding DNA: TGTGCCAGCAGCAAACACGGTGTGGGAGCGAACACTGAAGCTTTCTTT.

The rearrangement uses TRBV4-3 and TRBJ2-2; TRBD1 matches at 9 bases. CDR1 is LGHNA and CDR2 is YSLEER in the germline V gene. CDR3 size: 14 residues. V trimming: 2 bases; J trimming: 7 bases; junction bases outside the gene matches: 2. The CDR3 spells CASSQRTGDGELFF. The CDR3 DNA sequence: TGCGCCAGCAGCCAACGGACAGGGGACGGGGAGCTGTTTTTT.

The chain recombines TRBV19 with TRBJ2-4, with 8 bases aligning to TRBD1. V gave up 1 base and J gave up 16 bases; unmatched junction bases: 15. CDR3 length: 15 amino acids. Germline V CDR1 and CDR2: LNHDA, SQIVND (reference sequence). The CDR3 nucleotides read TGTGCCAGTAGTATAGGTAATACAGGGGGTCTCGCGATATACTTC. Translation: CASSIGNTGGLAIYF.

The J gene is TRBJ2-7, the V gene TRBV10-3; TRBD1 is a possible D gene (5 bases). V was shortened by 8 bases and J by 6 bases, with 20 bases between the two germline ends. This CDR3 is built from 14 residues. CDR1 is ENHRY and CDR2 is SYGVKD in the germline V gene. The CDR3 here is CAIGLGAATGEQYF. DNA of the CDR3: TGTGCCATCGGTCTTGGGGCTGCTACTGGCGAGCAGTACTTC.